Listed below are T cell receptor beta chains from one sample, sequenced in a study of TIL therapy for anti-PD-1-resistant metastatic lung cancer. Using immunoSEQ multiplex PCR, the repertoire was profiled, and TCRdb retains in-frame clones only, with some absent. The data hold about 10,000 clones, with approximately 60% observed a single time. This material consisted of tumor tissue, taken at baseline. Receptors originate from a person aged 25-79 years with non-small cell lung cancer. Each CDR3 is given with its conserved first and last residue. The order of the fields is CDR3 protein, CDR3 DNA, V gene, clone size, D gene, J gene. A D gene is named only where the DNA matches it firmly. Size is stated for part of the rows, as once, few or many counts, or as a class when the clone is expanded.

CDR3aa: CASSVQGGTYNEQFF; CDR3nt: TGTGCCAGCAGCGTACAGGGCGGCACCTACAATGAGCAGTTCTTC; v_gene: TRBV9; abundance: NA; d_gene: NA; j_gene: TRBJ2-1
CDR3aa: CASSGGTGGKSNQPQHF; CDR3nt: TGTGCCAGCAGCGGGGGGACAGGGGGTAAGAGCAATCAGCCCCAGCATTTT; v_gene: TRBV28; abundance: once; d_gene: TRBD1; j_gene: TRBJ1-5
CDR3aa: CASRNRDSGAEAFF; CDR3nt: TGCGCCAGCAGAAACCGGGACTCGGGGGCTGAAGCTTTCTTT; v_gene: TRBV5-1; abundance: once; d_gene: NA; j_gene: TRBJ1-1
CDR3aa: CASTRQINQPQHF; CDR3nt: TGTGCCAGCACTAGACAGATCAATCAGCCCCAGCATTTT; v_gene: TRBV2; abundance: few; d_gene: NA; j_gene: TRBJ1-5
CDR3aa: CALKTAPSKELFF; CDR3nt: TGTGCCTTAAAGACAGCTCCTTCGAAGGAGCTGTTTTTT; v_gene: TRBV30; abundance: NA; d_gene: NA; j_gene: TRBJ2-2
CDR3aa: CASSPGTASTDTQYF; CDR3nt: TGTGCCAGCAGCCCCGGGACAGCTAGCACAGATACGCAGTATTTT; v_gene: TRBV4-2; abundance: NA; d_gene: TRBD1; j_gene: TRBJ2-3
CDR3aa: CASSPFVESGNTIYF; CDR3nt: TGTGCCAGCTCACCATTTGTCGAGTCTGGAAACACCATATATTTT; v_gene: TRBV18; abundance: medium-sized; d_gene: NA; j_gene: TRBJ1-3
CDR3aa: CAISGVAGVSDTQYF; CDR3nt: TGTGCCATCAGTGGAGTAGCGGGAGTCTCGGATACGCAGTATTTT; v_gene: TRBV6-5; abundance: NA; d_gene: TRBD2; j_gene: TRBJ2-3
CDR3aa: CASNPGERSSYEQYF; CDR3nt: TGTGCCAGCAACCCAGGGGAGAGGAGCTCCTACGAGCAGTACTTC; v_gene: TRBV6-1; abundance: NA; d_gene: NA; j_gene: TRBJ2-7
CDR3aa: CASSSALRTAGNTIYF; CDR3nt: TGCGCCAGCAGCAGTGCTCTACGGACAGCAGGAAACACCATATATTTT; v_gene: TRBV4-1; abundance: few; d_gene: NA; j_gene: TRBJ1-3
CDR3aa: CASSLGGGGTGANVLTF; CDR3nt: TGTGCCAGCAGTCTAGGAGGCGGGGGGACTGGGGCCAACGTCCTGACTTTC; v_gene: TRBV7-9; abundance: NA; d_gene: TRBD2; j_gene: TRBJ2-6
CDR3aa: CSAPRGPEAFF; CDR3nt: TGCAGTGCCCCCAGAGGACCTGAAGCTTTCTTT; v_gene: TRBV20-1; abundance: few; d_gene: NA; j_gene: TRBJ1-1
CDR3aa: CASSFWFSGGTGEQYF; CDR3nt: TGTGCCAGCAGCTTTTGGTTTAGCGGGGGGACAGGGGAGCAGTACTTC; v_gene: TRBV7-2; abundance: once; d_gene: NA; j_gene: TRBJ2-7
CDR3aa: CASSADGNEQFF; CDR3nt: TGTGCCAGCAGTGCCGACGGGAATGAGCAGTTCTTC; v_gene: TRBV7-9; abundance: NA; d_gene: NA; j_gene: TRBJ2-1
CDR3aa: CASSQRQGNSPLHF; CDR3nt: TGTGCCAGCAGCCAACGACAAGGGAATTCACCCCTCCACTTT; v_gene: TRBV11-2; abundance: few; d_gene: NA; j_gene: TRBJ1-6
CDR3aa: CASRTGQGVQPQHF; CDR3nt: TGTGCCAGCAGGACCGGACAGGGGGTTCAGCCCCAGCATTTT; v_gene: TRBV2; abundance: few; d_gene: TRBD1; j_gene: TRBJ1-5
CDR3aa: CASSLNRRATEAFF; CDR3nt: TGTGCCAGCAGCTTAAATCGCAGGGCCACTGAAGCTTTCTTT; v_gene: TRBV7-3; abundance: medium-sized; d_gene: NA; j_gene: TRBJ1-1
CDR3aa: CATSRDFQPQHF; CDR3nt: TGTGCCACCAGCAGAGATTTTCAGCCCCAGCATTTT; v_gene: TRBV15; abundance: NA; d_gene: NA; j_gene: TRBJ1-5
CDR3aa: CASSRQGATEAFF; CDR3nt: TGTGCCAGCAGTCGACAGGGGGCCACTGAAGCTTTCTTT; v_gene: TRBV6-1; abundance: once; d_gene: TRBD1; j_gene: TRBJ1-1
CDR3aa: CASSEAWGRSYEQYF; CDR3nt: TGTGCCAGCAGTGAAGCTTGGGGACGATCCTACGAGCAGTACTTC; v_gene: TRBV6-1; abundance: NA; d_gene: NA; j_gene: TRBJ2-7
CDR3aa: CATSRNLAGGYEQYF; CDR3nt: TGTGCCACCAGCAGAAATCTAGCGGGTGGATACGAGCAGTACTTC; v_gene: TRBV15; abundance: NA; d_gene: TRBD2; j_gene: TRBJ2-7
CDR3aa: CASSFGGADGYTF; CDR3nt: TGTGCCAGCAGTTTCGGCGGGGCGGATGGCTACACCTTC; v_gene: TRBV27; abundance: few; d_gene: NA; j_gene: TRBJ1-2
CDR3aa: CASSAGLAAYNEQFF; CDR3nt: TGTGCTAGCAGCGCAGGACTAGCGGCTTACAATGAGCAGTTCTTC; v_gene: TRBV7-7; abundance: few; d_gene: TRBD2; j_gene: TRBJ2-1
CDR3aa: CASSNYCWLQSRANVLTF; CDR3nt: TGTGCCAGCAGTAATTACTGCTGGCTACAAAGTCGGGCCAACGTCCTGACTTTC; v_gene: TRBV27; abundance: NA; d_gene: NA; j_gene: TRBJ2-6
CDR3aa: CASSESAGVGEYF; CDR3nt: TGCGCCAGCAGTGAGTCGGCTGGGGTTGGGGAGTACTTC; v_gene: TRBV10-1; abundance: few; d_gene: NA; j_gene: TRBJ2-4
CDR3aa: CASSVYEQYF; CDR3nt: TGTGCCAGCAGTGTCTACGAGCAGTACTTC; v_gene: TRBV2; abundance: NA; d_gene: NA; j_gene: TRBJ2-7
CDR3aa: CASGRTPASDEQFF; CDR3nt: TGCGCCAGCGGGAGGACACCGGCCTCGGATGAGCAGTTCTTC; v_gene: TRBV5-1; abundance: medium-sized; d_gene: NA; j_gene: TRBJ2-1
CDR3aa: CASSASGTSYNEQFF; CDR3nt: TGTGCCAGCAGCGCGAGCGGGACATCCTACAATGAGCAGTTCTTC; v_gene: TRBV9; abundance: once; d_gene: NA; j_gene: TRBJ2-1
CDR3aa: CASRQGSNEKLFF; CDR3nt: TGTGCCAGCAGGCAGGGTTCTAATGAAAAACTGTTTTTT; v_gene: TRBV5-6; abundance: NA; d_gene: NA; j_gene: TRBJ1-4
CDR3aa: CAWSRGTFGEQYF; CDR3nt: TGTGCCTGGAGCCGCGGGACCTTCGGCGAGCAGTACTTC; v_gene: TRBV30; abundance: medium-sized; d_gene: NA; j_gene: TRBJ2-7
CDR3aa: CAISNVRGGSYEQYF; CDR3nt: TGTGCCATCAGTAATGTTCGAGGGGGCTCCTACGAGCAGTACTTC; v_gene: TRBV10-3; abundance: NA; d_gene: NA; j_gene: TRBJ2-7
CDR3aa: CSARASGTQYF; CDR3nt: TGCAGTGCTAGAGCCTCTGGTACGCAGTATTTT; v_gene: TRBV20-1; abundance: NA; d_gene: NA; j_gene: TRBJ2-3
CDR3aa: CASSSRGFPGEKLFF; CDR3nt: TGTGCCAGCTCATCAAGGGGCTTCCCGGGGGAAAAACTGTTTTTT; v_gene: TRBV18; abundance: NA; d_gene: NA; j_gene: TRBJ1-4
CDR3aa: CASSLDGYTEAFF; CDR3nt: TGCGCCAGCAGCTTGGACGGGTACACTGAAGCTTTCTTT; v_gene: TRBV5-1; abundance: NA; d_gene: NA; j_gene: TRBJ1-1
CDR3aa: CAWGRTGYSPLHF; CDR3nt: TGTGCCTGGGGGAGGACAGGGTATTCACCCCTCCACTTT; v_gene: TRBV30; abundance: few; d_gene: TRBD1; j_gene: TRBJ1-6
CDR3aa: CASSDLADTQYF; CDR3nt: TGTGCCAGCAGTGATTTGGCAGATACGCAGTATTTT; v_gene: TRBV6-5; abundance: NA; d_gene: NA; j_gene: TRBJ2-3
CDR3aa: CASSLVQGWETQYF; CDR3nt: TGTGCCAGCAGCCTCGTTCAGGGTTGGGAGACCCAGTACTTC; v_gene: TRBV7-6; abundance: NA; d_gene: NA; j_gene: TRBJ2-5
CDR3aa: CASTVGPNQPQHF; CDR3nt: TGTGCCAGCACCGTGGGTCCCAATCAGCCCCAGCATTTT; v_gene: TRBV6-1; abundance: medium-sized; d_gene: NA; j_gene: TRBJ1-5
CDR3aa: CASRLGAETQYF; CDR3nt: TGTGCCAGCAGATTAGGGGCTGAGACCCAGTACTTC; v_gene: TRBV7-9; abundance: NA; d_gene: NA; j_gene: TRBJ2-5
CDR3aa: CASSGGGYTDTQYF; CDR3nt: TGTGCCAGCAGTGGGGGGGGATACACAGATACGCAGTATTTT; v_gene: TRBV2; abundance: NA; d_gene: TRBD2; j_gene: TRBJ2-3
CDR3aa: CASSSRDRVHEQYF; CDR3nt: TGTGCCAGCAGCTCCCGGGACAGGGTCCACGAGCAGTACTTC; v_gene: TRBV9; abundance: few; d_gene: TRBD1; j_gene: TRBJ2-7
CDR3aa: CASSLDPGMNTEAFF; CDR3nt: TGCGCCAGCAGCTTGGATCCAGGGATGAACACTGAAGCTTTCTTT; v_gene: TRBV5-1; abundance: few; d_gene: NA; j_gene: TRBJ1-1
CDR3aa: CASSLQPLASYNEQFF; CDR3nt: TGTGCCAGCAGCTTACAACCCCTAGCGTCCTACAATGAGCAGTTCTTC; v_gene: TRBV7-3; abundance: NA; d_gene: NA; j_gene: TRBJ2-1
CDR3aa: CASSLTTGGTGNTIYF; CDR3nt: TGTGCCAGCAGCCTAACGACAGGGGGGACTGGAAACACCATATATTTT; v_gene: TRBV7-3; abundance: medium-sized; d_gene: TRBD1; j_gene: TRBJ1-3
CDR3aa: CASSIRDRGTPLHF; CDR3nt: TGTGCCAGTAGTATCCGGGACAGGGGAACTCCTCTCCACTTT; v_gene: TRBV19; abundance: NA; d_gene: TRBD1; j_gene: TRBJ1-6
CDR3aa: CASSDNSPLHF; CDR3nt: TGTGCCAGCAGTGATAATTCACCCCTCCACTTT; v_gene: TRBV6-5; abundance: NA; d_gene: NA; j_gene: TRBJ1-6
CDR3aa: CASSQAARVTGNTIYF; CDR3nt: TGCGCCAGCAGCCAAGCCGCCAGGGTCACTGGAAACACCATATATTTT; v_gene: TRBV4-1; abundance: NA; d_gene: NA; j_gene: TRBJ1-3
CDR3aa: CASSLRRDSESTGELFF; CDR3nt: TGTGCCAGCAGCCTCCGGCGGGACTCCGAATCCACCGGGGAGCTGTTTTTT; v_gene: TRBV5-4; abundance: medium-sized; d_gene: NA; j_gene: TRBJ2-2
CDR3aa: CASSEGVAGELFF; CDR3nt: TGTGCCAGCAGTGAAGGGGTAGCCGGGGAGCTGTTTTTT; v_gene: TRBV2; abundance: NA; d_gene: NA; j_gene: TRBJ2-2
CDR3aa: CASSVGETAEAFF; CDR3nt: TGTGCCAGCAGCGTAGGGGAGACAGCGGAAGCTTTCTTT; v_gene: TRBV9; abundance: medium-sized; d_gene: NA; j_gene: TRBJ1-1
CDR3aa: CATSREGGTYEQYF; CDR3nt: TGTGCCACCAGCAGAGAGGGGGGAACCTACGAGCAGTACTTC; v_gene: TRBV15; abundance: NA; d_gene: NA; j_gene: TRBJ2-7
CDR3aa: CASSFSVTGELFF; CDR3nt: TGTGCCAGCAGCTTCAGCGTTACCGGGGAGCTGTTTTTT; v_gene: TRBV11-2; abundance: few; d_gene: NA; j_gene: TRBJ2-2
CDR3aa: CSVYPGQGFGDTQYF; CDR3nt: TGCAGCGTATATCCGGGACAGGGGTTTGGAGATACGCAGTATTTT; v_gene: TRBV29-1; abundance: NA; d_gene: TRBD1; j_gene: TRBJ2-3
CDR3aa: CASRTRGPLGYEQYF; CDR3nt: TGTGCCAGCAGGACGCGGGGGCCCCTGGGATACGAGCAGTACTTC; v_gene: TRBV6-6; abundance: NA; d_gene: NA; j_gene: TRBJ2-7
CDR3aa: CASSLDPVGDTQYF; CDR3nt: TGCGCCAGCAGCTTGGATCCGGTTGGAGATACGCAGTATTTT; v_gene: TRBV5-1; abundance: NA; d_gene: NA; j_gene: TRBJ2-3
CDR3aa: CATNRWGTGELFF; CDR3nt: TGTGCCACCAACCGGTGGGGTACCGGGGAGCTGTTTTTT; v_gene: TRBV28; abundance: NA; d_gene: NA; j_gene: TRBJ2-2
CDR3aa: CASSRDRGWETQYF; CDR3nt: TGTGCCAGCAGCAGGGACAGGGGATGGGAGACCCAGTACTTC; v_gene: TRBV2; abundance: once; d_gene: TRBD1; j_gene: TRBJ2-5
CDR3aa: CASSDRDHSYEQYF; CDR3nt: TGTGCCAGCAGTGATCGGGACCATTCCTACGAGCAGTACTTC; v_gene: TRBV2; abundance: medium-sized; d_gene: NA; j_gene: TRBJ2-7
CDR3aa: CASSVGYGLAGGETQYF; CDR3nt: TGTGCCAGCAGCGTAGGGTATGGACTAGCGGGAGGAGAGACCCAGTACTTC; v_gene: TRBV9; abundance: NA; d_gene: TRBD2; j_gene: TRBJ2-5